This is a list of T cell receptor beta chains from one sample in a study of T cell responses to AZD1222 COVID-19 vaccine. The repertoire was sequenced with immunoSEQ multiplex PCR; TCRdb's copy has only in-frame clones and lacks some. This sample yields 100,000 or so clones, of which 75% to 90% are seen a single time; roughly 5% belongs to the top ten. This material consisted of peripheral blood, taken 28 days after the second AZD1222 dose. The receptors shown here come from an adult who received the AZD1222 COVID-19 vaccine. Each CDR3 is given with its conserved first and last residue. A D gene is named only where the DNA matches it firmly. Size is omitted from some rows. Given values are once, few, many or a class for expanded clones.

J gene | V gene | D gene | clone size | CDR3 protein | CDR3 DNA
TRBJ1-1 | TRBV27 | TRBD1 | NA | CASSEGTGFMNTEAFF | TGTGCCAGCAGCGAAGGGACAGGGTTTATGAACACTGAAGCTTTCTTT
TRBJ1-5 | TRBV4-1 | NA | NA | CASSHSLGGPQHF | TGCGCCAGCAGCCATTCCTTAGGGGGGCCCCAGCATTTT
TRBJ2-7 | TRBV25-1 | TRBD1 | NA | CASSDTGGASYEQYF | TGTGCCAGCAGTGATACAGGGGGCGCTTCCTACGAGCAGTACTTC
TRBJ1-6 | TRBV6-5 | NA | NA | CASRNPNSPLHF | TGTGCCAGTAGGAACCCGAATTCACCCCTCCACTTT
TRBJ1-2 | TRBV24-1 | TRBD1 | NA | CATSDLPTGIYGYTF | TGTGCCACCAGTGATTTGCCGACAGGGATCTATGGCTACACCTTC
TRBJ1-2 | TRBV7-9 | TRBD1 | NA | CASSFGTGAVGYTF | TGTGCCAGCAGCTTCGGGACAGGGGCCGTCGGCTACACCTTC
TRBJ1-1 | TRBV19 | TRBD1 | once | CASSRTGARWAFF | TGTGCCAGTAGTCGGACAGGTGCCCGGTGGGCTTTCTTT
TRBJ1-6 | TRBV5-1 | TRBD1 | NA | CASRPTGQAVSPLHF | TGCGCCAGCAGGCCAACGGGACAGGCTGTATCCCCCCTCCACTTT
TRBJ1-2 | TRBV5-4 | NA | NA | CASSGSNSNYGYTF | TGTGCCAGCAGTGGATCGAATTCTAACTATGGCTACACCTTC
TRBJ1-2 | TRBV28 | NA | NA | CASSPRTELGYTF | TGTGCCAGCAGTCCCCGGACGGAGCTTGGCTACACCTTC
TRBJ1-1 | TRBV4-2 | NA | NA | CASSHLKETLNTEAFF | TGTGCCAGCAGCCACCTTAAGGAGACATTAAACACTGAAGCTTTCTTT
TRBJ2-1 | TRBV24-1 | NA | NA | CATSDLASGTYNEQFF | TGTGCCACCAGTGATTTGGCCAGCGGAACATACAATGAGCAGTTCTTC
TRBJ2-7 | TRBV7-6 | TRBD1 | many | CASSSGRGLLYEQYF | TGTGCCAGCAGCTCAGGTAGGGGGCTTCTCTACGAGCAGTACTTC
TRBJ1-1 | TRBV29-1 | TRBD1 | NA | CSVADRENTEAFF | TGCAGCGTCGCGGACAGGGAGAACACTGAAGCTTTCTTT
TRBJ1-2 | TRBV12-3/TRBV12-4 | NA | NA | CASSFGQELGYTF | TGTGCCAGCAGTTTTGGGCAGGAGTTGGGCTACACCTTC
TRBJ1-5 | TRBV5-8 | NA | NA | CASSFSGIHRVTGPQHF | TGTGCCAGCAGCTTCTCCGGAATCCACAGGGTCACAGGGCCCCAGCATTTT
TRBJ1-1 | TRBV6-2/TRBV6-3 | TRBD1 | NA | CASSSPGTGGLLVTEAFF | TGTGCCAGCAGCTCTCCCGGGACAGGGGGCCTCCTTGTCACTGAAGCTTTCTTT
TRBJ1-2 | TRBV7-9 | TRBD1 | few | CASSSSTGRSLNYGYTF | TGTGCCAGCAGCTCCTCGACAGGGAGAAGCCTCAACTATGGCTACACCTTC
TRBJ2-7 | TRBV29-1 | NA | NA | CSVRVQAYEQYF | TGCAGCGTGCGGGTTCAGGCCTACGAGCAGTACTTC
TRBJ1-3 | TRBV4-3 | NA | NA | CASSSSPETRGNTIYF | TGCGCCAGCAGCTCATCCCCCGAGACGAGGGGAAACACCATATATTTT
TRBJ1-2 | TRBV28 | NA | once | CASSRGGDYGYTF | TGTGCCAGCAGTCGGGGGGGCGACTATGGCTACACCTTC
TRBJ2-3 | TRBV6-5 | NA | once | CASRTGPVDTQYF | TGTGCCAGCAGAACCGGACCGGTAGATACGCAGTATTTT
TRBJ2-1 | TRBV7-9 | NA | few | CASSPSRGLDEQFF | TGTGCCAGCAGCCCCTCTAGGGGCCTGGATGAGCAGTTCTTC
TRBJ1-5 | TRBV19 | NA | NA | CASSMVGSNQPQHF | TGTGCCAGTAGTATGGTCGGTAGCAATCAGCCCCAGCATTTT
TRBJ1-1 | TRBV14 | NA | NA | CASTQAGSEAFF | TGTGCCAGCACCCAGGCAGGCTCTGAAGCTTTCTTT
TRBJ1-2 | TRBV19 | NA | NA | CASSIGTNYGYTF | TGTGCCAGTAGTATTGGGACTAACTATGGCTACACCTTC
TRBJ2-3 | TRBV5-4 | TRBD1 | NA | CASSSHRDRGTDTQYF | TGTGCCAGCAGTTCCCACCGGGACAGGGGTACAGATACGCAGTATTTT
TRBJ1-2 | TRBV7-9 | NA | NA | CASSLAQGPSGYTF | TGTGCCAGCAGCTTAGCGCAGGGGCCAAGTGGCTACACCTTC
TRBJ2-1 | TRBV5-1 | NA | NA | CASRGFGEDEQFF | TGCGCCAGCAGGGGATTTGGGGAGGATGAGCAGTTCTTC
TRBJ1-6 | TRBV6-5 | NA | NA | CASSYSSGETVLPLHF | TGTGCCAGCAGTTACTCCTCGGGAGAAACTGTCTTACCCCTCCACTTT
TRBJ2-7 | TRBV5-1 | NA | NA | CASSLDSGSTYQYF | TGCGCCAGCAGCTTGGATTCGGGCTCCACTTATCAGTACTTC
TRBJ2-3 | TRBV7-9 | NA | NA | CASRAEGASIPTDTQYF | TGTGCCAGCAGGGCGGAAGGGGCTTCAATTCCTACAGATACGCAGTATTTT
TRBJ2-7 | TRBV6-2/TRBV6-3 | NA | NA | CASSYVLEYRSYEQYF | TGTGCCAGCAGTTACGTGTTGGAGTACAGATCCTACGAGCAGTACTTC
TRBJ1-1 | TRBV4-2 | NA | NA | CASSHRQENTEAFF | TGTGCCAGCAGCCACCGACAGGAGAACACTGAAGCTTTCTTT
TRBJ2-3 | TRBV5-1 | NA | NA | CASSQIHRDTDTQYF | TGCGCCAGCAGCCAAATTCACAGGGACACAGATACGCAGTATTTT
TRBJ2-4 | TRBV2 | NA | NA | CASSEGAGGTKNIQYF | TGTGCCAGCAGTGAAGGGGCAGGGGGGACCAAAAACATTCAGTACTTC
TRBJ1-2 | TRBV21-1 | NA | NA | CASSQAGDHYGYTF | TGTGCCAGCAGCCAGGCAGGCGACCACTATGGCTACACCTTC
TRBJ2-3 | TRBV4-3 | TRBD2 | NA | CASSPSGGHTDTQYF | TGCGCCAGCAGCCCTAGCGGGGGGCACACAGATACGCAGTATTTT
TRBJ1-1 | TRBV10-3 | TRBD1 | NA | CAIRKDRTEAFF | TGTGCCATCAGGAAGGACAGGACTGAAGCTTTCTTT
TRBJ1-4 | TRBV7-2 | NA | NA | CASSLKANEKLFF | TGTGCCAGCAGCTTAAAGGCTAATGAAAAACTGTTTTTT
TRBJ1-3 | TRBV19 | TRBD1 | NA | CASSLDRGPGNTIYF | TGTGCCAGTAGCCTCGACAGGGGGCCCGGAAACACCATATATTTT
TRBJ1-2 | TRBV7-9 | NA | NA | CASITVEGDGYTF | TGTGCCAGCATCACTGTGGAAGGGGATGGCTACACCTTC
TRBJ1-6 | TRBV6-5 | NA | NA | CASSRVNYNSPLHF | TGTGCCAGCAGTCGGGTTAACTATAATTCACCCCTCCACTTT
TRBJ1-2 | TRBV6-2/TRBV6-3 | TRBD1 | NA | CASSLGQVEWGYGYTF | TGTGCCAGCAGCTTGGGACAGGTGGAATGGGGCTATGGCTACACCTTC
TRBJ2-7 | TRBV6-5 | TRBD1 | NA | CASSSSGTGTYEQYF | TGTGCCAGCAGTTCCTCCGGGACAGGAACCTACGAGCAGTACTTC
TRBJ2-3 | TRBV6-5 | TRBD1 | NA | CAIEKTGISTDTQYF | TGTGCCATCGAGAAGACAGGGATTAGCACAGATACGCAGTATTTT
TRBJ1-5 | TRBV5-1 | NA | once | CASSLEGGSYQPQHF | TGCGCCAGCAGCTTGGAGGGGGGGAGTTATCAGCCCCAGCATTTT
TRBJ2-2 | TRBV3-1/TRBV3-2 | NA | NA | CASSQAPAGLSTGELFF | TGTGCCAGCAGTCAAGCACCAGCAGGGTTGAGCACCGGGGAGCTGTTTTTT
TRBJ1-2 | TRBV3-1/TRBV3-2 | NA | once | CASSQVPVNYGYTF | TGTGCCAGCAGCCAAGTCCCGGTTAACTATGGCTACACCTTC
TRBJ1-2 | TRBV10-3 | TRBD1 | NA | CAISATGGGYGYTF | TGTGCCATCAGTGCGACAGGGGGCGGCTATGGCTACACCTTC
TRBJ2-7 | TRBV6-5 | TRBD1 | NA | CASSYLPPGQSYEQYF | TGTGCCAGCAGTTACTTACCACCGGGACAGTCCTACGAGCAGTACTTC
TRBJ2-7 | TRBV27 | NA | NA | CASSLWSGESEQYF | TGTGCCAGCAGTTTATGGTCGGGGGAAAGCGAGCAGTACTTC
TRBJ1-4 | TRBV5-1 | TRBD1 | NA | CASSSPGQANEKLFF | TGCGCCAGCAGCTCTCCGGGACAGGCAAATGAAAAACTGTTTTTT
TRBJ2-3 | TRBV6-4 | TRBD2 | NA | CASSVGTSGTDTQYF | TGTGCCAGCAGTGTCGGGACTAGCGGCACAGATACGCAGTATTTT
TRBJ2-6 | TRBV7-7 | NA | NA | CASSALPSGANVLTF | TGTGCCAGCAGCGCACTGCCCTCTGGGGCCAACGTCCTGACTTTC
TRBJ2-7 | TRBV9 | NA | NA | CASSATLTSSGEQYF | TGTGCCAGCAGCGCCACTTTAACTAGCTCGGGCGAGCAGTACTTC